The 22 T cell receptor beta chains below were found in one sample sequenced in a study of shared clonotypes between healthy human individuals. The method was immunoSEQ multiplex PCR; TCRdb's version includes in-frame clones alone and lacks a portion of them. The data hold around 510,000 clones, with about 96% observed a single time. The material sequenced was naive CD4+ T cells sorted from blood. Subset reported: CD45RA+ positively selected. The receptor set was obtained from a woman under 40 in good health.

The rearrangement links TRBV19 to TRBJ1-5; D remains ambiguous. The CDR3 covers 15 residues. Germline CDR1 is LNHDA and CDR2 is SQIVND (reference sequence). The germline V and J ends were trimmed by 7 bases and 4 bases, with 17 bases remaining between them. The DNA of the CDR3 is TGTGCCAGTACCCGATGGCGCAGCGGAAATCAGCCCCAGCATTTT. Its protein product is CASTRWRSGNQPQHF.

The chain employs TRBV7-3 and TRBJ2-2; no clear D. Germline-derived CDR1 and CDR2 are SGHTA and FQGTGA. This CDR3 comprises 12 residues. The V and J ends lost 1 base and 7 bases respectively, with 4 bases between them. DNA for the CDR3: TGTGCCAGCAGCTTAAGAAACGGGGAGCTGTTTTTT. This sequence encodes CASSLRNGELFF.

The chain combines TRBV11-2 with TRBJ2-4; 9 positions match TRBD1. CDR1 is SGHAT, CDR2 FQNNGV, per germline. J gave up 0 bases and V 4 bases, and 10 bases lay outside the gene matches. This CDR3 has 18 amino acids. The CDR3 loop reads CASSSYRGTGLAKNIQYF. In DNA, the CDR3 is TGTGCCAGCAGCTCTTATAGGGGGACAGGGCTAGCCAAAAACATTCAGTACTTC. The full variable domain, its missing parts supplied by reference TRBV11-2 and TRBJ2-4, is EAGVAQSPRYKIIEKRQSVAFWCNPISGHATLYWYQQILGQGPKLLIQFQNNGVVDDSQLPKDRFSAERLKGVDSTLKIQPAKLEDSAVYLCASSSYRGTGLAKNIQYFGAGTRLSVL.

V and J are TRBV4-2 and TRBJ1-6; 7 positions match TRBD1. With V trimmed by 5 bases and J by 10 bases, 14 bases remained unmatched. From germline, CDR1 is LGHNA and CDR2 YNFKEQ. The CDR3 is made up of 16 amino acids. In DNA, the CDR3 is TGTGCCAGCAGCACCCAGACAGGGTACGGCGGCTCACCCCTCCACTTT. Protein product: CASSTQTGYGGSPLHF.

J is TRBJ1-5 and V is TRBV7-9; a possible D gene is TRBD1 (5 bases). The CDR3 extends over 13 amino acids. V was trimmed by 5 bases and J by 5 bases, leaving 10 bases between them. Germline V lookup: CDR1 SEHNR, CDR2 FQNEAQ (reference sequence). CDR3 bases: TGTGCCAGCAGCCGGGACGGGGATCAGCCCCAGCATTTT. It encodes CASSRDGDQPQHF. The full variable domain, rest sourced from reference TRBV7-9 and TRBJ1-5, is DTGVSQNPRHKITKRGQNVTFRCDPISEHNRLYWYRQTLGQGPEFLTYFQNEAQLEKSRLLSDRFSAERPKGSFSTLEIQRTEQGDSAMYLCASSRDGDQPQHFGDGTRLSIL.

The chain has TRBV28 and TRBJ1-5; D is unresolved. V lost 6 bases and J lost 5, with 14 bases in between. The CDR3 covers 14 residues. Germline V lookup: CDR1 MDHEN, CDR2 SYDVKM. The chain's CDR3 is CASSPGSSDQPQHF. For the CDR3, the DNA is TGTGCCAGCAGCCCAGGTTCCTCAGATCAGCCCCAGCATTTT.

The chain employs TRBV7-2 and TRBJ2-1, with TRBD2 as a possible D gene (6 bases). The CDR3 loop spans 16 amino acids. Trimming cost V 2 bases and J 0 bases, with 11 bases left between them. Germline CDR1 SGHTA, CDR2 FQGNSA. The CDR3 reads CASSLIAGSSYNEQFF. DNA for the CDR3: TGTGCCAGCAGCTTAATCGCGGGGAGCTCCTACAATGAGCAGTTCTTC.

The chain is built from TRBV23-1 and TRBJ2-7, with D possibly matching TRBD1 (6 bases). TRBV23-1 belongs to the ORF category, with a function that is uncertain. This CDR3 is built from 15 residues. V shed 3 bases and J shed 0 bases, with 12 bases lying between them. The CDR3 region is CASSHPDRSSYEQYF. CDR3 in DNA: TGCGCCAGCAGTCACCCCGACAGGAGCTCCTACGAGCAGTACTTC.

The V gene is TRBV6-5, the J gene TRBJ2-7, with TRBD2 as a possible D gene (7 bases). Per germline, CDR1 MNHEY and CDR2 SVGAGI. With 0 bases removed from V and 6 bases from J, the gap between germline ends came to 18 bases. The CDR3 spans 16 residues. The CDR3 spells CASSYSAGDIPGEQYF. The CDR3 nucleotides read TGTGCCAGCAGTTACTCGGCGGGGGACATTCCAGGCGAGCAGTACTTC.

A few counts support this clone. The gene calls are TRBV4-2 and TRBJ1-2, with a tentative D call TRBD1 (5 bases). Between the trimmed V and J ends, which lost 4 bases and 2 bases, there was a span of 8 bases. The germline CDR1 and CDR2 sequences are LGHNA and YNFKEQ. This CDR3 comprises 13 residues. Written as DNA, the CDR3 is TGTGCCAGCAGCCCTCGGACAAACTATGGCTACACCTTC. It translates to CASSPRTNYGYTF.

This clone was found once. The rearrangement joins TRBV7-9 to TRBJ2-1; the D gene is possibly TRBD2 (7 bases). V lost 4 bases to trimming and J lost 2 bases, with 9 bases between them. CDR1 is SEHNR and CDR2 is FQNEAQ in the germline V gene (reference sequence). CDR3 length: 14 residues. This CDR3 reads CASSSGGPYNEQFF. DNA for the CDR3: TGTGCCAGCAGCTCCGGGGGGCCCTACAATGAGCAGTTCTTC.

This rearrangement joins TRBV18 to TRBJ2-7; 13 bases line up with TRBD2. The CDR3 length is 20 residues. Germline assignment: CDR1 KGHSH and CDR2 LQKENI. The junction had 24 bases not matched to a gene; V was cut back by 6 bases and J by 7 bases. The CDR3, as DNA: TGTGCCAGCTCCACAGGGGTACGGACTAGCGGGAGAATAGGGGCGAAGGAGCAGTACTTC. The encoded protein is CASSTGVRTSGRIGAKEQYF.

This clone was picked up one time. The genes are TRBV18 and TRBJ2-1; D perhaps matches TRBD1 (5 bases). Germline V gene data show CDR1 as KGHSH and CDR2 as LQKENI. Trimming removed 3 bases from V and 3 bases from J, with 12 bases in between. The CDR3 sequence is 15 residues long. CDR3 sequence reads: CASSPDIIDYNEQFF. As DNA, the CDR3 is TGTGCCAGCTCACCGGACATCATCGACTACAATGAGCAGTTCTTC.

The CDR3 loop is CASSIPGTGIGGYTF. The CDR3 DNA sequence: TGCGCCAGCAGCATTCCCGGGACAGGGATCGGTGGCTACACCTTC. This chain connects TRBV5-1 to TRBJ1-2; 9 bases match TRBD1. This CDR3 comprises 15 residues. Looked up from germline, CDR1 is SGHRS and CDR2 is YFSETQ. The ends lost 4 bases at V and 7 bases at J; junction bases unmatched: 11.

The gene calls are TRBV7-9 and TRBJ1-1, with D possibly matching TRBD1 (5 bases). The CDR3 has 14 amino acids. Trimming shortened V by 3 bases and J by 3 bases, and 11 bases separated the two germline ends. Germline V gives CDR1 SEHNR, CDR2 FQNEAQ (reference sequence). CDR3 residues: CASSLGLGYTEAFF. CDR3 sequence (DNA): TGTGCCAGCAGCTTGGGGCTCGGTTACACTGAAGCTTTCTTT. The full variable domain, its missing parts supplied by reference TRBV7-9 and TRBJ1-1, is DTGVSQNPRHKITKRGQNVTFRCDPISEHNRLYWYRQTLGQGPEFLTYFQNEAQLEKSRLLSDRFSAERPKGSFSTLEIQRTEQGDSAMYLCASSLGLGYTEAFFGQGTRLTVV.

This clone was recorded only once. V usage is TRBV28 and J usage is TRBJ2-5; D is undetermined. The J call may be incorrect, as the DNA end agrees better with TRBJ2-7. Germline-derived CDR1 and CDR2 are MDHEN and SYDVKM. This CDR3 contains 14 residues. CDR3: CASSLESMANEQYF. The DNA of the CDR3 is TGTGCCAGCAGTTTGGAGTCTATGGCGAACGAGCAGTACTTC.

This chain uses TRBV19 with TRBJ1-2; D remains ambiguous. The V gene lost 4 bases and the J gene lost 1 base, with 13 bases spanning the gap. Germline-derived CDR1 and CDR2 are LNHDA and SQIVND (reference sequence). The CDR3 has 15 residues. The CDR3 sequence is CASSKAVPLNYGYTF. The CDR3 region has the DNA TGTGCCAGTAGTAAGGCGGTGCCCCTTAACTATGGCTACACCTTC.

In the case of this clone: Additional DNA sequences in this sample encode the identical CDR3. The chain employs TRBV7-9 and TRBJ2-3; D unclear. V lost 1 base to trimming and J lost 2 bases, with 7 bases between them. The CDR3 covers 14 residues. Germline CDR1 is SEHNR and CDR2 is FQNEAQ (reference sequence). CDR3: CASSLGLYTDTQYF. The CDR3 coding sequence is TGTGCCAGCAGCTTAGGTCTATACACAGATACGCAGTATTTT.

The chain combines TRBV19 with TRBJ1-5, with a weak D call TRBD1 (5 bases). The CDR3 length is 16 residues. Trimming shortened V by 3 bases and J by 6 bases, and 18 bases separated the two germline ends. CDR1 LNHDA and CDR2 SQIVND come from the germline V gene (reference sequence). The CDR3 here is CASSMTASRDVQPQHF. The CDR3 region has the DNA TGTGCCAGTAGTATGACCGCGAGCAGGGACGTTCAGCCCCAGCATTTT.

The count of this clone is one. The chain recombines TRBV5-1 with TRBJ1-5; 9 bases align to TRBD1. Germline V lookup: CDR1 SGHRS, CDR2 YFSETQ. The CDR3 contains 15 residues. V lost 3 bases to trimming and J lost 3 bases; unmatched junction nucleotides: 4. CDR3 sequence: CASSSGQGNNQPQHF. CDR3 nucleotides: TGCGCCAGCAGCTCCGGACAGGGGAACAATCAGCCCCAGCATTTT.

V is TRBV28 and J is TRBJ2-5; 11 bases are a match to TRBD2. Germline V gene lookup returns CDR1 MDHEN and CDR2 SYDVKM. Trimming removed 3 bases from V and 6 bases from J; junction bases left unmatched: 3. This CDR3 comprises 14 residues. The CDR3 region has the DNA TGTGCCAGCAGTTTTTCTAGCGGGAGGCAGACCCAGTACTTC. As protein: CASSFSSGRQTQYF.

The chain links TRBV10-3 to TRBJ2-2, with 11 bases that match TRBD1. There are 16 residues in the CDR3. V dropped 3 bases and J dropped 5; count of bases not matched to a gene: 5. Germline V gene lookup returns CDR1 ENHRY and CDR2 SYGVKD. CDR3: CAISDLDRGPTGELFF. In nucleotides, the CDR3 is TGTGCCATCAGTGACCTGGACAGGGGGCCTACCGGGGAGCTGTTTTTT.